Shown below are 20 T cell receptor beta chains from a single sample sequenced in a study of blood T cell repertoires in COVID-19. Libraries were prepared by immunoSEQ multiplex PCR; TCRdb keeps only in-frame clonotypes and omits some of them. In the table there are about 310,000 clones, just under 90% of which are singletons. Sequences were obtained from PBMCs or T cells enriched from blood (not recorded which). Source of these receptors: a woman aged 25 to 39 who had recovered from COVID-19.

The chain links TRBV29-1 to TRBJ2-3, with 8 bases aligning to TRBD2. CDR3 size: 14 residues. V shed 2 bases, J shed 6 bases, and the junction held 7 bases outside the gene matches. Germline-derived CDR1 and CDR2 are SQVTM and ANQGSEA. CDR3 sequence: CSVEYGRASDTQYF. Written as DNA, the CDR3 is TGCAGCGTTGAATACGGGAGGGCCTCGGATACGCAGTATTTT.

A single count supports this clone. The J gene is TRBJ1-2, the V gene TRBV7-2; 7 nucleotides agree with TRBD1. Trimming took 5 bases from V and 8 from J; bases not matched to a gene: 11. CDR1 and CDR2 from the germline V gene are SGHTA and FQGNSA. This CDR3 has 14 amino acids. CDR3 residues: CASSPPTGLGGYTF. CDR3 DNA: TGTGCCAGCAGCCCCCCGACAGGGCTGGGAGGCTACACCTTC.

The chain uses TRBV10-3 and TRBJ1-1, with no clear D. This CDR3 is built from 11 residues. Per the germline V gene, CDR1 is ENHRY and CDR2 is SYGVKD. Trimming shortened V by 8 bases and J by 3 bases, and 7 bases separated the two germline ends. The CDR3 DNA sequence: TGTGCCATCCGCGTAGACACTGAAGCTTTCTTT. Translating it yields CAIRVDTEAFF.

The DNA for the CDR3 is TGCGCCAGCAGCCAAGATCCCTATCCAGGGGATACCTATGGCTACACCTTC. Translating it yields CASSQDPYPGDTYGYTF. V and J are TRBV4-3 and TRBJ1-2; TRBD1 might be the D (6 bases). The V end lost 0 bases, the J end lost 4 bases, and 18 bases lay between the germline ends. Germline V CDR1 and CDR2: LGHNA, YSLEER. This CDR3 region has 17 residues.

V and J are TRBV29-1 and TRBJ2-1; TRBD1 agrees at 8 bases. Trimming cost V 6 bases and J 8 bases; bases outside gene matches: 15. The CDR3 sequence is 15 residues long. The V gene's germline CDR1 is SQVTM and CDR2 ANQGSEA. CDR3 residues: CSVPHNRGLGYEQFF. In nucleotides, the CDR3 is TGCAGCGTACCACATAACAGGGGGTTAGGTTATGAGCAGTTCTTC.

This chain connects TRBV5-1 to TRBJ1-1; D gene unclear. The ends were cut back, 6 bases at V and 5 bases at J, with 23 bases in the middle. CDR3 length: 16 amino acids. The germline V gene encodes CDR1 SGHRS and CDR2 YFSETQ. The CDR3, as DNA: TGCGCCAGCACCTTCCTGCCGGGCGCCAGAGGGACTGAAGCTTTCTTT. Its protein product is CASTFLPGARGTEAFF.

This chain joins TRBV4-1 and TRBJ2-7; 7 bases agree with TRBD2. Trimming took 4 bases from V and 3 from J; bases not matched to a gene: 15. Germline V lookup: CDR1 MGHRA, CDR2 YSYEKL. The CDR3 loop spans 17 amino acids. CDR3 nucleotide sequence: TGCGCCAGCAGCCTCGAAGGAGGGCCTAGCGGAGACTACGAGCAGTACTTC. Translating it yields CASSLEGGPSGDYEQYF.

The chain combines TRBV6-2 or TRBV6-3 with TRBJ1-3; possibly TRBD1 for D (5 bases). CDR1 MNHEY and CDR2 SVGEGT come from the germline V gene. The CDR3 extends over 14 amino acids. V dropped 6 bases and J dropped 0 bases, with 9 bases sitting between them. CDR3 coding DNA: TGTGCCAGCAGCCGACAGCCCTCTGGAAACACCATATATTTT. Translating gives CASSRQPSGNTIYF.

V is TRBV7-2 and J is TRBJ1-6; 10 bases fit TRBD1. Germline V CDR1 and CDR2: SGHTA, FQGNSA. The CDR3 totals 14 residues. J was trimmed by 14 bases and V by 3 bases; bases with no gene match: 7. CDR3: CASSFRQGARALHF. The CDR3 DNA sequence: TGTGCCAGCAGCTTCAGACAGGGGGCCAGGGCCCTCCACTTT. Filled out from reference TRBV7-2 and TRBJ1-6, the complete variable domain reads GAGVSQSPSNKVTEKGKDVELRCDPISGHTALYWYRQSLGQGLEFLIYFQGNSAPDKSGLPSDRFSAERTGGSVSTLTIQRTQQEDSAVYLCASSFRQGARALHFGNGTRLTVT.

The rearrangement joins TRBV4-1 to TRBJ1-1; D call uncertain. The CDR3 has 15 residues. Germline V gene lookup returns CDR1 MGHRA and CDR2 YSYEKL. The V and J ends lost 0 bases and 0 bases respectively, with 8 bases between them. This CDR3 reads CASSQEPQMNTEAFF. Written as DNA, the CDR3 is TGCGCCAGCAGCCAAGAGCCCCAGATGAACACTGAAGCTTTCTTT.

The chain has TRBV15 and TRBJ2-3; D unresolved. The germline V gene has CDR1 LNHNV and CDR2 YYDKDF (reference sequence). This CDR3 comprises 16 residues. V was trimmed by 0 bases and J by 2 bases, leaving 12 bases between them. CDR3 sequence reads: CATSRDVSLNTDTQYF. CDR3 nucleotides: TGTGCCACCAGCAGAGATGTCTCTCTTAACACAGATACGCAGTATTTT. Using reference TRBV15 and TRBJ2-3 for the parts outside the CDR3, the full variable domain is DAMVIQNPRYQVTQFGKPVTLSCSQTLNHNVMYWYQQKSSQAPKLLFHYYDKDFNNEADTPDNFQSRRPNTSFCFLDIRSPGLGDTAMYLCATSRDVSLNTDTQYFGPGTRLTVL.

A few counts support this clone. The chain uses TRBV5-6 and TRBJ1-2, with D tentatively TRBD1 (5 bases). Germline-derived CDR1 and CDR2 are SGHDT and YYEEEE. CDR3 size: 14 residues. V shed 0 bases and J shed 4 bases, with 10 bases lying between them. As DNA, the CDR3 is TGTGCCAGCAGCTTGGTCAGGGTTGGCTATGGCTACACCTTC. Its protein product is CASSLVRVGYGYTF.

This clone was recorded once. CDR3 sequence (DNA): TGTGCCAGCAGCTTGGATTCTAGCGGGAGTGGTGAGCAGTTCTTC. Translation: CASSLDSSGSGEQFF. The V call is TRBV5-5, the J call TRBJ2-1; 10 positions agree with TRBD2. The length of the CDR3 is 15 residues. Germline-derived CDR1 and CDR2 are SGHKS and YYEKEE (reference sequence). V shed 0 bases, J shed 9 bases, and the junction held 6 bases outside the gene matches.

The chain combines TRBV12-3 or TRBV12-4 with TRBJ2-1; TRBD2 agrees at 8 bases. This CDR3 is built from 13 residues. V was pared by 5 bases and J by 9 bases, with 6 bases of the junction left unmatched. The CDR3 region is CASSKRESGEQFF. The CDR3 bases are TGTGCCAGCAGTAAGCGGGAGTCAGGTGAGCAGTTCTTC.

This chain connects TRBV5-4 to TRBJ2-3; the match to TRBD2 covers 7 bases. Germline CDR1 and CDR2: SGHNT and YYREEE (reference sequence). V gave up 1 base and J gave up 3 bases; unmatched junction bases: 5. There are 15 residues in the CDR3. The CDR3 reads CASSLIQRETDTQYF. The CDR3 DNA follows: TGTGCCAGCAGCTTGATCCAGCGGGAAACAGATACGCAGTATTTT.

The rearrangement uses TRBV6-1 and TRBJ2-1, with D tentatively TRBD2 (5 bases). The CDR3 length is 18 residues. Germline V lookup: CDR1 MNHNS, CDR2 SASEGT. V lost 4 bases and J lost 0, with 19 bases in between. The CDR3 DNA is TGTGCCAGCAGTGTCCCAAAGGAGGTGGGCTTCTCCTACAATGAGCAGTTCTTC. It encodes CASSVPKEVGFSYNEQFF.

The rearrangement links TRBV5-1 to TRBJ2-2; 7 nucleotides agree with TRBD1. From germline, CDR1 is SGHRS and CDR2 YFSETQ. V shed 4 bases and J 7 bases; nucleotides not matched to a gene: 7. The CDR3 spans 14 residues. The chain's CDR3 is CASSALTGDGELFF. CDR3 bases: TGCGCCAGCAGCGCACTTACAGGGGACGGGGAGCTGTTTTTT.

The CDR3 DNA follows: TGTGCCAGCAGCCTCAATACAGGGGACGAGCAGTACTTC. Translation: CASSLNTGDEQYF. This chain joins TRBV7-6 and TRBJ2-7; 7 bases are a match to TRBD1. The germline V gene has CDR1 SGHVS and CDR2 FNYEAQ. The CDR3 has 13 residues. Trimming took 5 bases from V and 5 from J; bases not matched to a gene: 6. Full variable domain (rest looked up from reference TRBV7-6 and TRBJ2-7): GAGVSQSPRYKVTKRGQDVALRCDPISGHVSLYWYRQALGQGPEFLTYFNYEAQQDKSGLPNDRFSAERPEGSISTLTIQRTEQRDSAMYRCASSLNTGDEQYFGPGTRLTVT.

The V call is TRBV6-2 or TRBV6-3, the J call TRBJ1-5, with 9 bases aligning to TRBD1. The germline V gene has CDR1 MNHEY and CDR2 SVGEGT. This CDR3 has 16 amino acids. V shed 5 bases, J shed 1 base, and the junction held 6 bases outside the gene matches. The CDR3 spells CASSAQGASSNQPQHF. CDR3 coding DNA: TGTGCCAGCAGTGCACAGGGGGCCTCGAGCAATCAGCCCCAGCATTTT.

The chain joins TRBV27 to TRBJ2-1, with TRBD1 identical over 11 bases. This CDR3 region has 16 residues. CDR1 is MNHEY, CDR2 SMNVEV, per germline (reference sequence). J gave up 7 bases and V 6 bases, and 11 bases lay outside the gene matches. DNA of the CDR3: TGTGCCAGCAGCAAGGACAGGGGGCAAGGGAGGAATGAGCAGTTCTTC. Translation gives CASSKDRGQGRNEQFF.